These 20 T cell receptor beta chains came from one sample sequenced in a study of CD8 T cells in Susac syndrome. The RNA input was about 0.45 to 1 ug, and it was reverse transcribed with random hexamers. TCRdb ran MiXCR on the immunoSEQ multiplex PCR reads and lists one entry per CDR3 protein. Of about 300,000 distinct CDR3 sequences listed, over 75% were seen once; the top ten hold roughly 0.22%. The material sequenced was CD8+ T cells from PBMCs. Receptor source: a human donor with multiple sclerosis.

V usage is TRBV20-1 and J usage is TRBJ2-1; D may be TRBD2 (5 bases). Germline V gives CDR1 DFQATT, CDR2 SNEGSKA (reference sequence). The V gene lost 3 bases and the J gene lost 9 bases, with 15 bases spanning the gap. The CDR3 is made up of 13 amino acids. CDR3: CSARRTGKFEQFF. The CDR3 DNA reads TGCAGTGCTAGGAGGACTGGAAAGTTTGAGCAGTTCTTC.

J is TRBJ1-2 and V is TRBV25-1; D is possibly TRBD1 (5 bases). V lost 1 base and J lost 3, with 6 bases in between. Germline V gene data show CDR1 as MGHDK and CDR2 as SYGVNS. The CDR3 length is 13 residues. The chain's CDR3 is CASSEWGHYGYTF. In DNA form, the CDR3 reads TGTGCCAGCAGTGAATGGGGACACTATGGCTACACCTTC.

The chain uses TRBV27 and TRBJ2-7, with TRBD1 as a possible D gene (6 bases). The CDR3 is 12 residues long. V lost 10 bases and J 1 base, leaving 11 bases between the germline ends. Germline V gives CDR1 MNHEY, CDR2 SMNVEV (reference sequence). The CDR3 reads CATRTVSYEQYF. Written as DNA, the CDR3 is TGTGCCACCCGGACAGTTTCCTACGAGCAGTACTTC.

CDR3 bases: TGTGCCAGCAGTTCCGGACAGGGGGCATACAATGAGCAGTTCTTC. Its protein product is CASSSGQGAYNEQFF. V usage is TRBV6-5 and J usage is TRBJ2-1, with 11 bases lining up with TRBD1. The CDR3 extends over 15 amino acids. Germline assignment: CDR1 MNHEY and CDR2 SVGAGI. J gave up 4 bases and V 4 bases, and 3 bases lay outside the gene matches.

This chain links TRBV7-2 with TRBJ2-6, with 7 bases matching TRBD2. The CDR3 totals 19 residues. Germline V lookup: CDR1 SGHTA, CDR2 FQGNSA. V lost 5 bases to trimming and J lost 0 bases; unmatched junction nucleotides: 13. The CDR3 loop is CASSPPGGLSYSGANVLTF. The DNA for the CDR3 is TGTGCCAGCAGCCCCCCGGGAGGCTTGTCTTACTCTGGGGCCAACGTCCTGACTTTC.

The J gene is TRBJ2-2, the V gene TRBV2; TRBD1 is a possible D gene (6 bases). The CDR3 is 15 residues long. Germline CDR1 SNHLY, CDR2 FYNNEI. Deletions cut 1 base from V and 0 bases from J, with 6 bases between. The CDR3 DNA follows: TGTGCCAGCAGTGAAGGGACAGCGAACACCGGGGAGCTGTTTTTT. As protein: CASSEGTANTGELFF.

The CDR3: CASNRRGEETQYF. CDR3 nucleotide sequence: TGTGCCAGCAACCGGCGGGGTGAAGAGACCCAGTACTTC. J is TRBJ2-5 and V is TRBV27, with D possibly TRBD2 on 6 matching bases. This CDR3 comprises 13 residues. With 7 bases removed from V and 3 bases from J, the gap between germline ends came to 12 bases. In germline, CDR1 is MNHEY, CDR2 SMNVEV (reference sequence).

V usage is TRBV30 and J usage is TRBJ2-7; TRBD2 aligns across 11 bases. CDR1 and CDR2 (germline): GTSNPN, SVGIG (reference sequence). V was clipped by 2 bases and J by 7 bases; unmatched bases: 7. This CDR3 comprises 14 residues. The CDR3 DNA sequence: TGTGCCTGGAGTCGACTAGCGGGAATGGGTGAGCAGTACTTC. It is translated as CAWSRLAGMGEQYF.

This chain uses TRBV3-1 with TRBJ2-5; 8 bases line up with TRBD2. The germline gives CDR1 LGHDT, CDR2 YNNKEL (reference sequence). The CDR3 sequence is 16 residues long. Trimming took 3 bases from V and 2 from J; bases not matched to a gene: 8. CDR3 sequence (DNA): TGTGCCAGCAGCCACCGTACTAGCGGCTCACAAGAGACCCAGTACTTC. Protein product: CASSHRTSGSQETQYF.

V gene TRBV30 combines with J gene TRBJ2-7; TRBD2 aligns across 10 bases. The CDR3 is 13 residues long. Germline values: CDR1 GTSNPN, CDR2 SVGIG (reference sequence). V was pared by 3 bases and J by 7 bases, with 6 bases of the junction left unmatched. The CDR3 spells CAWSLAGEREQYF. The CDR3, as DNA: TGTGCCTGGAGCCTAGCGGGAGAGAGGGAGCAGTACTTC. The entire variable domain, with the rest obtained from reference TRBV30 and TRBJ2-7, is as follows: SQTIHQWPATLVQPVGSPLSLECTVEGTSNPNLYWYRQAAGRGLQLLFYSVGIGQISSEVPQNLSASRPQDRQFILSSKKLLLSDSGFYLCAWSLAGEREQYFGPGTRLTVT.

This clonotype was observed a single time. The chain joins TRBV28 to TRBJ1-1, with 7 nucleotides matching TRBD1. The CDR3 covers 14 residues. CDR1 is MDHEN and CDR2 is SYDVKM in the germline V gene. V lost 8 bases, J lost 0 bases, and 6 bases stayed unmatched. The CDR3 nucleotides are TGTGCCAGCGTTGGACAGGACATGAACACTGAAGCTTTCTTT. This translates into CASVGQDMNTEAFF.

The rearrangement uses TRBV7-6 and TRBJ2-7; a weak D match, TRBD2 (6 bases). The V end lost 4 bases, the J end lost 3 bases, and 10 bases lay between the germline ends. CDR3 length: 13 amino acids. Germline values: CDR1 SGHVS, CDR2 FNYEAQ. The chain's CDR3 is CASSSEAGYEQYF. As DNA, the CDR3 is TGTGCCAGCAGCTCAGAAGCGGGCTACGAGCAGTACTTC.

V is TRBV13 and J is TRBJ2-2; 7 bases match TRBD1. Germline lookup yields CDR1 PRHDT and CDR2 FYEKMQ (reference sequence). The CDR3 loop spans 16 amino acids. V dropped 5 bases and J dropped 0; count of bases not matched to a gene: 6. The CDR3 DNA reads TGTGCCAGCAGCGGCCCTGGACAGGCGAACACCGGGGAGCTGTTTTTT. Translating it yields CASSGPGQANTGELFF.

The chain couples TRBV25-1 to TRBJ2-1, with D perhaps TRBD1 (6 bases). V lost 4 bases to trimming and J lost 4 bases, with 14 bases between them. Germline assignment: CDR1 MGHDK and CDR2 SYGVNS. The length of the CDR3 is 15 residues. The CDR3 loop reads CASSGRTENYNEQFF. CDR3 nucleotides: TGTGCCAGCAGTGGGCGGACAGAAAATTACAATGAGCAGTTCTTC. The variable domain in full, with the rest retrieved from reference TRBV25-1 and TRBJ2-1, is EADIYQTPRYLVIGTGKKITLECSQTMGHDKMYWYQQDPGMELHLIHYSYGVNSTEKGDLSSESTVSRIRTEHFPLTLESARPSHTSQYLCASSGRTENYNEQFFGPGTRLTVL.

The V gene is TRBV5-6, the J gene TRBJ2-1; 13 bases match TRBD2. The germline CDR1 and CDR2 sequences are SGHDT and YYEEEE. This CDR3 contains 16 residues. V gave up 3 bases and J gave up 11 bases; unmatched junction bases: 11. CDR3: CASSWGTGLAGDQQFF. CDR3 bases: TGTGCCAGCAGCTGGGGAACCGGACTAGCGGGAGATCAGCAGTTCTTC. Full variable domain (remainder filled in from reference TRBV5-6 and TRBJ2-1): DAGVTQSPTHLIKTRGQQVTLRCSPKSGHDTVSWYQQALGQGPQFIFQYYEEEERQRGNFPDRFSGHQFPNYSSELNVNALLLGDSALYLCASSWGTGLAGDQQFFGPGTRLTVL.

J is TRBJ2-5 and V is TRBV27; tentative D call: TRBD2 (5 bases). Germline assignment: CDR1 MNHEY and CDR2 SMNVEV (reference sequence). The germline V and J ends were trimmed by 7 bases and 7 bases, with 22 bases remaining between them. The CDR3 extends over 15 amino acids. The CDR3 sequence is CASTTTRDPRGTQYF. Here the CDR3 DNA reads TGTGCCAGCACCACTACTCGGGATCCCCGGGGGACCCAGTACTTC.

This clonotype was picked up a small number of times. V usage is TRBV7-9 and J usage is TRBJ2-1; D is uncertain. Germline-derived CDR1 and CDR2 are SEHNR and FQNEAQ (reference sequence). V was trimmed by 3 bases and J by 6 bases, leaving 12 bases between them. This CDR3 is built from 14 residues. In nucleotides, the CDR3 is TGTGCCAGCAGCTTGGCCGGGCTTATCAATGAGCAGTTCTTC. Encoded protein: CASSLAGLINEQFF.

Ten or more counts support this clonotype. The CDR3: CASSPGLAGGMGDTQYF. The DNA of the CDR3 is TGTGCCAGCAGTCCGGGACTAGCGGGAGGGATGGGAGATACGCAGTATTTT. The chain has TRBV7-8 and TRBJ2-3, with 16 bases matching TRBD2. V was clipped by 6 bases and J by 5 bases; unmatched bases: 8. Germline V CDR1 and CDR2: SGHVS, FQNEAQ. The CDR3 runs to 17 residues.

V usage is TRBV9 and J usage is TRBJ1-5, with D uncertain. Trimming left V 0 bases short and J 6 bases short, with 13 bases between. CDR3 length: 15 residues. Germline CDR1 is SGDLS and CDR2 is YYNGEE. In nucleotides, the CDR3 is TGTGCCAGCAGCGTAGGACTGGGCTCGGGTCAGCCCCAGCATTTT. It encodes CASSVGLGSGQPQHF.

V and J are TRBV4-3 and TRBJ2-4, with TRBD1 identical over 10 bases. CDR1 and CDR2 from the germline V gene are LGHNA and YSLEER. This CDR3 is built from 14 residues. The trim removed 8 bases at V and 0 bases at J, leaving 1 base unmatched. CDR3 protein: CASGDRGAKNIQYF. The CDR3 DNA follows: TGCGCCAGCGGGGACAGGGGAGCCAAAAACATTCAGTACTTC.